The 16 T cell receptor beta chains presented below share a single source sample, sequenced in a study of cytomegalovirus exposure and HLA in healthy donors. The PCR employed 60 Vbeta primers together with 13 Jbeta primers. Libraries were prepared by immunoSEQ multiplex PCR; TCRdb keeps only in-frame clonotypes and omits some of them. Counted here are some 140,000 clones, about 74% occurring once; the ten biggest clones make up 2% to 2.5%. The sequencing input was PBMCs. These receptors all come from a man between 25 and 39 years old in good health and CMV-seronegative.

The chain combines TRBV7-3 with TRBJ2-5, with unresolved D. Trimming stripped 5 bases from V and 2 bases from J, with 9 bases between. Germline CDR1 reads SGHTA; CDR2 reads FQGTGA. The CDR3 extends over 13 amino acids. CDR3 nucleotides: TGTGCCAGCAGCCAAGACAATCAAGAGACCCAGTACTTC. As protein: CASSQDNQETQYF.

This rearrangement joins TRBV14 to TRBJ2-1; 9 bases map to TRBD1. The CDR3 loop spans 17 amino acids. V was pared by 2 bases and J by 6 bases, with 11 bases of the junction left unmatched. Germline CDR1 SGHDN, CDR2 FVKESK. CDR3 in DNA: TGTGCCAGCAGCCAACCCCGCCCGGGACAGGGATTCAATGAGCAGTTCTTC. This encodes CASSQPRPGQGFNEQFF.

The chain combines TRBV7-9 with TRBJ2-7; 7 bases line up with TRBD2. This CDR3 comprises 17 residues. The J segment lost 5 bases and the V segment lost 5 bases, leaving 18 bases of the junction unmatched. The germline V gene encodes CDR1 SEHNR and CDR2 FQNEAQ (reference sequence). DNA of the CDR3: TGTGCCAGCAGCAAACGGACGACTAGCAGTTATCCCCACGAGCAGTACTTC. This gives the protein CASSKRTTSSYPHEQYF.

The chain joins TRBV28 to TRBJ2-7; D is unresolved. V lost 8 bases and J lost 5, with 7 bases in between. Germline V lookup: CDR1 MDHEN, CDR2 SYDVKM. CDR3 length: 10 amino acids. The DNA of the CDR3 is TGTGCCAGCGGTCGGGACGAGCAGTACTTC. It encodes CASGRDEQYF.

This chain uses TRBV6-5 with TRBJ2-1; TRBD1 agrees at 8 bases. The CDR3 consists of 15 residues. V lost 7 bases and J lost 2; bases outside the gene matches: 7. The germline gives CDR1 MNHEY, CDR2 SVGAGI. The CDR3 region is CASNFRGRPYNEQFF. For the CDR3, the DNA is TGTGCCAGCAACTTCAGGGGGCGCCCCTACAATGAGCAGTTCTTC.

This clone has just one count. This sequence joins TRBV29-1 and TRBJ2-5; 7 positions match TRBD1. V lost 3 bases to trimming and J lost 4 bases; unmatched junction nucleotides: 5. The CDR3 is made up of 13 amino acids. CDR1 SQVTM and CDR2 ANQGSEA come from the germline V gene. The DNA for the CDR3 is TGCAGCGTTGATAGGTCAGGGGGAGAGACCCAGTACTTC. This translates into CSVDRSGGETQYF. The full variable domain, rest sourced from reference TRBV29-1 and TRBJ2-5, is SAVISQKPSRDICQRGTSLTIQCQVDSQVTMMFWYRQQPGQSLTLIATANQGSEATYESGFVIDKFPISRPNLTFSTLTVSNMSPEDSSIYLCSVDRSGGETQYFGPGTRLLVL.

This clone has more than one count but fewer than ten. The CDR3 spells CASRPPGRAYEQYF. The CDR3 coding sequence is TGTGCCAGCAGGCCTCCCGGGAGAGCCTACGAGCAGTACTTC. The V gene is TRBV2, the J gene TRBJ2-7; perhaps TRBD2 as D (6 bases). Germline assignment: CDR1 SNHLY and CDR2 FYNNEI. Trimming removed 6 bases from V and 2 bases from J, with 14 bases in between. The CDR3 length is 14 residues.

V is TRBV13 and J is TRBJ2-3; possible D gene TRBD2, 6 bases. V lost 5 bases and J 3 bases, leaving 15 bases between the germline ends. The CDR3 has 15 residues. CDR1 is PRHDT and CDR2 is FYEKMQ in the germline V gene (reference sequence). DNA for the CDR3: TGTGCCAGCAGCCTCCGGGACTCGCGAACAGATACGCAGTATTTT. This sequence encodes CASSLRDSRTDTQYF.

The chain combines TRBV7-9 with TRBJ2-7; the D is unclear. The V gene's germline CDR1 is SEHNR and CDR2 FQNEAQ (reference sequence). V lost 3 bases, J lost 4 bases, and 7 bases lay in between. The CDR3 loop spans 12 amino acids. CDR3 DNA: TGTGCCAGCAGCTTTAGTTGGTACGAGCAGTACTTC. It codes for CASSFSWYEQYF.

V is TRBV27 and J is TRBJ2-7; 8 bases align to TRBD2. The CDR3 contains 15 residues. The V gene end was trimmed by 3 bases and the J gene end by 3 bases; junction bases not matched to a gene: 7. The V gene's germline CDR1 is MNHEY and CDR2 SMNVEV (reference sequence). CDR3: CASSFQFAGGYEQYF. CDR3 DNA: TGTGCCAGCAGTTTCCAATTTGCGGGAGGCTACGAGCAGTACTTC.

The chain combines TRBV10-3 with TRBJ2-7; TRBD2 agrees at 9 bases. Germline V CDR1 and CDR2: ENHRY, SYGVKD. With V trimmed by 6 bases and J by 4 bases, 7 bases remained unmatched. CDR3 length: 14 amino acids. This CDR3 is CAISGTSISYEQYF. The DNA for the CDR3 is TGTGCCATCAGCGGGACTAGCATCTCTTACGAGCAGTACTTC.

This chain joins TRBV6-1 and TRBJ1-1; D might be TRBD1 (6 bases). V lost 0 bases, J lost 1 base, and 21 bases lay in between. Germline V gives CDR1 MNHNS, CDR2 SASEGT. The CDR3 totals 19 residues. The CDR3 protein is CASSEAAGGGLKRNTEAFF. CDR3 bases: TGTGCCAGCAGTGAAGCCGCCGGGGGGGGGCTAAAAAGGAACACTGAAGCTTTCTTT.

The chain employs TRBV5-5 and TRBJ2-7; the match to TRBD1 covers 7 bases. Per the germline V gene, CDR1 is SGHKS and CDR2 is YYEKEE (reference sequence). The CDR3 sequence is 16 residues long. V was clipped by 3 bases and J by 1 base; unmatched bases: 10. Here the CDR3 DNA reads TGTGCCAGCAGCTCGCCAAGCAACAGGGGTTCCTACGAGCAGTACTTC. It specifies CASSSPSNRGSYEQYF.

A note on this clone: One end of the junction varies from germline; a read error may be responsible. The CDR3 DNA reads as TGTGCTAGCAGCTTAGGGGGGACAGCAGGTACCGCTGAGCAGTTCTTC. It is translated as CASSLGGTAGTAEQFF. The J gene is TRBJ2-1, the V gene TRBV7-7; D is possibly TRBD1 (7 bases). The CDR3 covers 16 residues. Germline loops: CDR1 SSHAT, CDR2 FNYEAQ (reference sequence).

V is TRBV5-4 and J is TRBJ1-2, with a possible D match to TRBD1 (6 bases). Germline V CDR1 and CDR2: SGHNT, YYREEE (reference sequence). Trimming took off 1 base at V and 2 bases at J, with 9 bases between the two ends. CDR3 size: 14 residues. CDR3 sequence: CASSLRQGNYGYTF. Written as DNA, the CDR3 is TGTGCCAGCAGCTTGAGGCAGGGGAACTATGGCTACACCTTC.

This clone was seen more than once but under ten times. Mismatch with germline at one junction end may stem from a read error. Other DNA variants within this sample encode the same CDR3. In nucleotides, the CDR3 is TGTAGCGTAGGCGGGGATGGCTACACCTTC. It encodes CSVGGDGYTF. The genes are TRBV29-1 and TRBJ1-2; the D is unclear. CDR3 length: 10 amino acids. Germline values: CDR1 SQVTM, CDR2 ANQGSEA.